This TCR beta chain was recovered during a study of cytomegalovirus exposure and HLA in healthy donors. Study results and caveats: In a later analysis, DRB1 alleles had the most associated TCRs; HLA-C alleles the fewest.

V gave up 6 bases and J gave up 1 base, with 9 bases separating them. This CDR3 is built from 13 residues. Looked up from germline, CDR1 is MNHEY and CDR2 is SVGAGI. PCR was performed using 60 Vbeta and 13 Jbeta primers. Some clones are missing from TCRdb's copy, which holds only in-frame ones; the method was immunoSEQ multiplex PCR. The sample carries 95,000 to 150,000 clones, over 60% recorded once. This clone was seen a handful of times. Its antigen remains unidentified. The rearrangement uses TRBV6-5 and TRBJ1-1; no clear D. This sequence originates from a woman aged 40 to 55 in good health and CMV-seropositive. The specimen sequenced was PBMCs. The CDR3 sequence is CASRPTQNTEAFF. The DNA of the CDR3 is TGTGCCAGCAGGCCGACACAGAACACTGAAGCTTTCTTT.